This passage covers 22 T cell receptor beta chains from one sample sequenced in a study of cytomegalovirus exposure and HLA in healthy donors (dated by TCRdb to about 2017). The method was the immunoSEQ multiplex PCR assay. For the multiplex PCR, a mixture combining 60 forward primers for TCR Vbeta segments and 13 reverse primers for TCR Jbeta segments was used. TCRdb took over this immuneACCESS table, retaining in-frame rearrangements with V and J assigned. Such tables are incomplete; in checked studies, under half of the missing clones stem from an unresolved V gene, and the remainder is unexplained. The sample profile shows approximately 140,000 clones; around 75% of them were found once. The ten top clones hold 3.5% to 4.5% of the sample. The sequencing input was PBMCs. These receptors all stem from a human donor in good health.

This chain joins TRBV4-1 and TRBJ2-7; 8 nucleotides match TRBD1. The CDR3 spans 14 residues. V was clipped by 4 bases and J by 13 bases; unmatched bases: 15. CDR1 MGHRA and CDR2 YSYEKL come from the germline V gene. This chain's CDR3 is CASSPVGGQGLSYF. DNA of the CDR3: TGCGCCAGCAGCCCAGTCGGAGGACAGGGCTTATCATACTTC.

The rearrangement links TRBV9 to TRBJ2-3; 7 bases map to TRBD2. The germline V gene encodes CDR1 SGDLS and CDR2 YYNGEE. The CDR3 length is 14 residues. The V gene end was trimmed by 3 bases and the J gene end by 3 bases; junction bases not matched to a gene: 4. The CDR3 loop reads CASSAAGRTDTQYF. The CDR3 DNA follows: TGTGCCAGCAGCGCAGCGGGAAGGACAGATACGCAGTATTTT.

The chain carries TRBV6-5 and TRBJ2-4; weak D call: TRBD1 (5 bases). In germline, CDR1 is MNHEY, CDR2 SVGAGI. V was trimmed by 2 bases and J by 8 bases, leaving 13 bases between them. This CDR3 region has 14 residues. In nucleotides, the CDR3 is TGTGCCAGCAGTTACACCGTGGGGCCTGACATTCAGTACTTC. Encoded protein: CASSYTVGPDIQYF.

The chain joins TRBV29-1 to TRBJ1-1; D is undetermined. V dropped 0 bases and J dropped 1 base, with 6 bases sitting between them. In germline, CDR1 is SQVTM, CDR2 ANQGSEA. The CDR3 contains 13 residues. The CDR3 protein is CSVEDIKNTEAFF. In DNA form, the CDR3 reads TGCAGCGTTGAAGATATAAAGAACACTGAAGCTTTCTTT. Together with reference TRBV29-1 and TRBJ1-1, the CDR3 gives the full variable domain: SAVISQKPSRDICQRGTSLTIQCQVDSQVTMMFWYRQQPGQSLTLIATANQGSEATYESGFVIDKFPISRPNLTFSTLTVSNMSPEDSSIYLCSVEDIKNTEAFFGQGTRLTVV.

The rearrangement links TRBV28 to TRBJ2-1; 11 bases map to TRBD2. V shed 4 bases, J shed 4 bases, and the junction held 21 bases outside the gene matches. Germline V gene sequence: CDR1 MDHEN, CDR2 SYDVKM. The CDR3 sequence is 21 residues long. CDR3 DNA sequence: TGTGCCAGCAGTTCCCGACTAGCGGGAATTAGGCTGAGTCTCAAATACAATGAGCAGTTCTTC. Translated, it gives CASSSRLAGIRLSLKYNEQFF. The whole variable domain, remainder taken from reference TRBV28 and TRBJ2-1, is DVKVTQSSRYLVKRTGEKVFLECVQDMDHENMFWYRQDPGLGLRLIYFSYDVKMKEKGDIPEGYSVSREKKERFSLILESASTNQTSMYLCASSSRLAGIRLSLKYNEQFFGPGTRLTVL.

The chain combines TRBV10-1 with TRBJ2-1; TRBD2 agrees at 10 bases. J gave up 4 bases and V 4 bases, and 10 bases lay outside the gene matches. The germline CDR1 and CDR2 sequences are WNHNN and SYGVQD (reference sequence). This CDR3 contains 17 residues. CDR3 in amino acids: CASSAEGLAFSYNEQFF. The CDR3 bases are TGCGCCAGCAGTGCCGAGGGACTAGCGTTCTCATACAATGAGCAGTTCTTC.

The V gene is TRBV6-4, the J gene TRBJ1-6, with 7 bases lining up with TRBD1. Germline-derived CDR1 and CDR2 are MRHNA and SNTAGT. Losses at the gene ends were 5 bases for V and 5 bases for J; bases not matched to a gene: 3. The CDR3 runs to 14 residues. This chain's CDR3 is CASSSGTDNSPLHF. In DNA form, the CDR3 reads TGTGCCAGCAGTTCCGGGACAGATAATTCACCCCTCCACTTT.

In its sample, this clone was seen once. J is TRBJ2-2 and V is TRBV14, with D unclear. This CDR3 has 14 residues. The germline V and J ends were trimmed by 0 bases and 5 bases, with 7 bases remaining between them. The germline V gene has CDR1 SGHDN and CDR2 FVKESK. This chain's CDR3 is CASSQDWSTGELFF. CDR3 nucleotides: TGTGCCAGCAGCCAAGATTGGAGTACCGGGGAGCTGTTTTTT.

This sequence joins TRBV4-3 and TRBJ1-5; 7 positions agree with TRBD1. CDR1 and CDR2 (germline): LGHNA, YSLEER. The CDR3 totals 15 residues. V shed 5 bases, J shed 2 bases, and the junction held 6 bases outside the gene matches. This CDR3 reads CASSADRVGNQPQHF. CDR3 coding DNA: TGCGCCAGCAGCGCTGACAGGGTGGGCAATCAGCCCCAGCATTTT.

The chain carries TRBV6-1 and TRBJ1-1; TRBD1 aligns across 9 bases. Germline V lookup: CDR1 MNHNS, CDR2 SASEGT. There are 17 residues in the CDR3. The trim removed 3 bases at V and 5 bases at J, leaving 13 bases unmatched. The CDR3 coding sequence is TGTGCCAGCAGTGACCCCCGGGACAGGGTAGTAGGGACTGAAGCTTTCTTT. It is translated as CASSDPRDRVVGTEAFF.

This rearrangement joins TRBV7-9 to TRBJ1-1, with TRBD1 matching 7 bases. With 7 bases clipped from V and 4 bases from J, the junction kept 6 bases outside the gene matches. The CDR3 contains 13 residues. The germline CDR1 and CDR2 sequences are SEHNR and FQNEAQ (reference sequence). In DNA, the CDR3 is TGTGCCAGCAATCAACAGGGGAGCACTGAAGCTTTCTTT. Its translation is CASNQQGSTEAFF.

The chain joins TRBV11-2 to TRBJ1-4; 7 bases line up with TRBD1. V lost 4 bases and J lost 4; bases outside the gene matches: 3. This CDR3 comprises 14 residues. Germline V lookup: CDR1 SGHAT, CDR2 FQNNGV. In DNA, the CDR3 is TGTGCCAGCAGCTCGACAGGGCTTAATGAAAAACTGTTTTTT. This sequence encodes CASSSTGLNEKLFF.

The chain is built from TRBV2 and TRBJ1-1; D ambiguous. Between the trimmed V and J ends, which lost 0 bases and 11 bases, there was a span of 4 bases. Germline CDR1 reads SNHLY; CDR2 reads FYNNEI. The CDR3 contains 10 residues. In DNA form, the CDR3 reads TGTGCCAGCAGTGAAGCCAGGGCTTTCTTT. Amino acids: CASSEARAFF. Full variable domain (missing parts from reference TRBV2 and TRBJ1-1): EPEVTQTPSHQVTQMGQEVILRCVPISNHLYFYWYRQILGQKVEFLVSFYNNEISEKSEIFDDQFSVERPDGSNFTLKIRSTKLEDSAMYFCASSEARAFFGQGTRLTVV.

This chain uses TRBV27 with TRBJ2-7, with D uncertain. Germline CDR1 and CDR2: MNHEY and SMNVEV (reference sequence). This CDR3 is built from 13 residues. With 0 bases removed from V and 4 bases from J, the gap between germline ends came to 7 bases. In DNA form, the CDR3 reads TGTGCCAGCAGTTTATCCGGGTCTTACGAGCAGTACTTC. This sequence encodes CASSLSGSYEQYF.

About this clone: The same CDR3 also results from other DNA sequences found in this sample. This sequence joins TRBV20-1 and TRBJ1-3; no clear D. The CDR3 is made up of 11 amino acids. CDR1 is DFQATT, CDR2 SNEGSKA, per germline (reference sequence). The V end was cut by 6 bases, the J end by 4 bases, with 7 bases between. The CDR3 reads CSAGRGNTIYF. The DNA for the CDR3 is TGCAGTGCAGGCAGGGGAAACACCATATATTTT.

In DNA form, the CDR3 reads TGTGCCAGCAGCCTGGCCCTGAGCGGGGGGATGACAGATACGCAGTATTTT. Its translation: CASSLALSGGMTDTQYF. The rearrangement uses TRBV5-6 and TRBJ2-3; 9 nucleotides match TRBD2. Germline assignment: CDR1 SGHDT and CDR2 YYEEEE. The CDR3 extends over 17 amino acids. V gave up 4 bases and J gave up 3 bases; unmatched junction bases: 12. Together with reference TRBV5-6 and TRBJ2-3, the CDR3 gives the full variable domain: DAGVTQSPTHLIKTRGQQVTLRCSPKSGHDTVSWYQQALGQGPQFIFQYYEEEERQRGNFPDRFSGHQFPNYSSELNVNALLLGDSALYLCASSLALSGGMTDTQYFGPGTRLTVL.

This clone showed up just a few times. This rearrangement joins TRBV7-9 to TRBJ2-1; a weak D match, TRBD1 (5 bases). Trimming removed 5 bases from V and 1 base from J, with 18 bases in between. The CDR3 is 17 amino acids. Germline V CDR1 and CDR2: SEHNR, FQNEAQ (reference sequence). In DNA, the CDR3 is TGTGCCAGCAGCCCGCCTCTAGGGGTACGATCCTACAATGAGCAGTTCTTC. Translation gives CASSPPLGVRSYNEQFF.

V gene TRBV27 combines with J gene TRBJ1-2; D call uncertain. Germline V gives CDR1 MNHEY, CDR2 SMNVEV (reference sequence). CDR3 length equals 11 residues. V gave up 8 bases and J gave up 8 bases, with 12 bases separating them. The CDR3 is CASGEMGGYTF. CDR3 in DNA: TGTGCCAGCGGGGAGATGGGCGGCTACACCTTC.

This chain links TRBV2 with TRBJ1-2; 9 bases map to TRBD1. V was clipped by 5 bases and J by 4 bases; unmatched bases: 2. The V gene's germline CDR1 is SNHLY and CDR2 FYNNEI. The CDR3 extends over 13 amino acids. The DNA for the CDR3 is TGTGCCAGCAGTACAGGGGGCACCTATGGCTACACCTTC. As protein: CASSTGGTYGYTF.

This clone was detected a few times. The chain combines TRBV6-1 with TRBJ2-7; TRBD1 agrees at 7 bases. CDR1 is MNHNS and CDR2 is SASEGT in the germline V gene. The CDR3 contains 14 residues. V lost 4 bases, J lost 5 bases, and 8 bases stayed unmatched. The CDR3 region is CASSATGATNEQYF. In DNA, the CDR3 is TGTGCCAGCAGTGCAACAGGGGCAACAAACGAGCAGTACTTC.

This chain connects TRBV30 to TRBJ2-5, with TRBD2 matching 8 bases. V was pared by 2 bases and J by 3 bases, with 8 bases of the junction left unmatched. The CDR3 is made up of 15 amino acids. Looked up from germline, CDR1 is GTSNPN and CDR2 is SVGIG (reference sequence). Here the CDR3 reads CAWSPEPAGEETQYF. For the CDR3, the DNA is TGTGCCTGGAGTCCCGAACCAGCGGGAGAAGAGACCCAGTACTTC.

The chain carries TRBV19 and TRBJ2-3; 9 bases map to TRBD2. Germline CDR1 and CDR2: LNHDA and SQIVND (reference sequence). V shed 1 base and J 6 bases; nucleotides not matched to a gene: 14. The CDR3 is 18 amino acids. The CDR3 bases are TGTGCCAGTAGTATAGCTTTGGGTGGGCTAGCGGGACCGGATACGCAGTATTTT. This translates into CASSIALGGLAGPDTQYF.